This record looks at one TCR beta chain sequence and its context. This clonotype was counted between two and nine times. Its binding antigen is unknown. Base qualities are not provided; no much larger clone lies one nucleotide away. This entry comes from a study of regulatory T cells in long-lasting Graves disease (dated by TCRdb to the early 2020s). Study-level background: Newly diagnosed Graves' disease patients had taken antithyroid drugs for less than 3 months. The study was registered as a clinical trial and conducted in China. Persistent Graves' disease patients were compared with newly diagnosed Graves' disease patients by peripheral blood TCR sequencing and RNA sequencing. A total of about 33 samples underwent TCR sequencing: some 13 from persistent and roughly 20 from newly diagnosed Graves' disease patients. General conclusions and limits of the study: As a limitation, the authors acknowledged that the small sample size may reduce accuracy. Patients with persistent disease shared more public clonotypes (about 2,900) than newly diagnosed patients did (about 1,000). Preferential use of TRBV28, TRBJ1-2 and TRBJ2-5 was observed in persistent disease, whereas TRBV20-1 and TRBJ2-1 were favored in newly diagnosed disease. Compared with newly diagnosed patients, patients with persistent Graves' disease had lower TCR Shannon entropy and fewer highly expanded clones, which suggests clonal expansion. Only the TCR beta chain was sequenced and analyzed. Because the primary lesion, thyroid tissue, could not be accessed, the study looked at peripheral blood alone.

What this sample's time point label stands for: newly diagnosed GD, antithyroid drugs for less than 3 months. RNA was extracted from PBMCs in TRIzol for both TCR sequencing and RNA sequencing. The diagnosis of Graves' disease followed American Thyroid Association guidelines. Recruitment of patients was carried out at an endocrinology department in Xi'an, China. From each patient, approximately 9 milliliters of peripheral blood was collected into an EDTA anticoagulant tube. Ficoll Paque Plus density gradient separation was used to isolate PBMCs, and no additional T cell sorting was done. An Agilent 2100 Bioanalyzer and agarose gel were used to assess RNA quality, and a NanoDrop 2000 was used to measure RNA concentration. The CDR3 contains 12 residues, cysteine and phenylalanine counted. Left in the record is the CDR3 DNA by itself, 36 bases read in frame from the first base. CDR1 and CDR2 are read off the germline V gene as SGHNT and YENEEA. The germline ends are 14 bases apart after V is trimmed by 5 bases and J by 12 bases.

The library was prepared using multiplex PCR. TCRdb names Illumina HiSeq 4000 as the instrument used. To build TCR beta libraries, CDR3 regions were amplified by Arm-PCR using iRepertoire HTBI primers. Before sequencing, the PCR products went through gel purification. In the source study's methods: A total of some 60 TRBV and some 15 TRBJ segments were identified across samples and were used for gene usage analysis of CDR3 amino acid clonotypes. Filtered high-quality paired reads were merged into contigs using COPE and FqMerger. BLAST was used to align contigs to IMGT TRBV, TRBD and TRBJ reference genes, with CDR3 defined following IMGT. Highly expanded clones were defined as clonotypes with a frequency above 0.1%. Shannon entropy was used to measure repertoire diversity, and the Gini coefficient was used to measure V-J evenness. A clonotype found in more than one individual was treated as public. The public reads were reprocessed in TCRdb via fastp at Q25 and MiXCR, keeping in-frame beta chains. When rows share a CDR3 protein, they turn into one entry using the most common DNA and genes. The V and J calls here are based on TCRdb, not the publication. A total of over 500,000 distinct CDR3 sequences appear in this sample, about 16% of them only once. The ten most abundant clones make up 12% of the sample.

The data were also submitted as part of a second study, on T cells in Graves' hyperthyroidism and ophthalmopathy. As that second paper reports: Stable Graves' hyperthyroidism was defined as no progression to ophthalmopathy during 18 months of follow-up. Hyperthyroidism patients were newly diagnosed, with disease duration under 2 months, and aged 18 to 65 years. Exclusion was applied to patients with uncontrolled infections, other autoimmune diseases, pregnancy or lactation. Diagnoses were based on clinical symptoms, serum thyroxine and TRAb, thyroid ultrasound and orbital computed tomography. The TCR CDR3 was subjected to a first round of RT-PCR using the HTBI primer set and the Qiagen OneStep RT-PCR kit. Most expanded thyroid clonotypes (frequency above 0.001) were also detected in blood, suggesting blood repertoires may reflect thyroid immune responses. A 13 V-J signature model separated ophthalmopathy from stable hyperthyroidism, with approximately 87% sensitivity and 81% to 83% specificity in cross-validation and 80%/75% in testing. During validation, the model predicted progression to ophthalmopathy a median of about 5.9 months ahead of onset, with more than 55% sensitivity and 72% to 80% specificity. TCR V-J signatures able to tell the groups apart were searched for in a discovery cohort of approximately 95 patients, of whom approximately 40 had Graves' ophthalmopathy and more than 55 had stable Graves' hyperthyroidism. Prospective prediction of ophthalmopathy was tested in an independent validation cohort of about 19 hyperthyroidism patients and 17 patients who later progressed to ophthalmopathy. For training and testing, the 100 or so patients in the discovery cohort were randomly divided in a 7:3 ratio. In addition, the study compared T-cell repertoires in thyroid tissue and in blood from six Graves' hyperthyroidism patients. After sampling, hyperthyroidism patients received methimazole starting at 30 mg daily, and ophthalmopathy patients received high-dose intravenous methylprednisolone. Libraries were constructed in a second round of multiplex PCR, after which size selection and purification were carried out. Libraries were sequenced paired-end with 100 bp reads on an Illumina HiSeq2000. SOAPnuke was used to process the raw data, throwing out any read that contained adapters or uncalled bases, had a mean Phred below 15, or lacked an exact constant-primer or identifier match. High-quality paired reads were merged using COPE v1.2.5, and each unique nucleotide sequence was defined as a clonotype. Clonotypes were aligned to IMGT TRBV, TRBD and TRBJ reference segments using MiTCR v1.1. The analysis included only V-J combinations with a frequency above 0.0001, which together covered roughly 99% of the repertoires. The TCS score was defined as the ratio of F50 (clonal expansion) to E x V (chaos), calculated using BLOSUM62-based TCRdist between CDR3 peptides within each V-J. Welch's t-statistics and random forest reduced fewer than 550 V-J features to 10 to 15, which were used in a naive Bayes classifier (R e1071). Sample size was not statistically predetermined, and investigators were not blinded to group allocation. The paper describes TCR Vbeta CDR3 sequencing of about 140 peripheral blood samples, made up of 43 ophthalmopathy patients, 70 to 80 hyperthyroidism patients and 17 progressor patients.

The sequence joins TRBV11-3 to TRBJ2-1; perhaps TRBD1 is the D gene, with 6 bases matching. This clonotype originated in a man between 18 and 35 years old with Graves disease. Donor details come from another sample of the same person, matched by shared clones. Sequenced material: peripheral blood mononuclear cells (PBMCs), taken at new diagnosis, from a patient treated with antithyroid drugs. The DNA sequence is given as TGTGCCAGCAGCGTACGAACAGGGTTGCAGTTCTTC. The resulting protein is CASSVRTGLQFF.